A single T cell receptor (beta chain) is shown here with its context. These data are taken from a study of cytomegalovirus exposure and HLA in healthy donors. In the PCR, 60 Vbeta and 13 Jbeta primers were used. Data came from immunoSEQ multiplex PCR; TCRdb stores just in-frame clones and leaves some out. The sample holds some 240,000 clones, around nine tenths seen once. V was pared by 2 bases and J by 1 base, with 7 bases of the junction left unmatched. This CDR3 is built from 19 residues. Germline V gives CDR1 SGHAT, CDR2 FQNNGV. The receptor comes from a girl aged 2 to 9 in good health and CMV-seronegative. The V gene is TRBV11-2, the J gene TRBJ2-2, with 13 bases matching TRBD2. Material for sequencing was PBMCs. The CDR3 sequence: CASSLSSGLAGLNTGELFF. CDR3 bases: TGTGCCAGCAGCTTATCTTCGGGACTAGCGGGATTGAACACCGGGGAGCTGTTTTTT.